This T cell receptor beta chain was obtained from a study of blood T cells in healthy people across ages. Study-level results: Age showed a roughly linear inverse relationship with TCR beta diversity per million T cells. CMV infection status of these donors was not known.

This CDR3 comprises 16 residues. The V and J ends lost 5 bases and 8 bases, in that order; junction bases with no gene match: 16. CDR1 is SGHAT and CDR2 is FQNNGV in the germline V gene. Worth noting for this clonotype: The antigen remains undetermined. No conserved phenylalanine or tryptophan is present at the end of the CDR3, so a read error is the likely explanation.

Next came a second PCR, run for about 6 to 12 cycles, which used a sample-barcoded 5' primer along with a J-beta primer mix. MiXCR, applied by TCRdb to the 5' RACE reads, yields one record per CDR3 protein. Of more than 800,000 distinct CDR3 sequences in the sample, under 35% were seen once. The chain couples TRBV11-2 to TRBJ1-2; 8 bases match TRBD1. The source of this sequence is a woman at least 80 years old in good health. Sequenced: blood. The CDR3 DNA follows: TGTGCCAGCAGCACCCTCTACAGGGGGTCAACTATGGGCTACACCGTC. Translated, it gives CASSTLYRGSTMGYTV.